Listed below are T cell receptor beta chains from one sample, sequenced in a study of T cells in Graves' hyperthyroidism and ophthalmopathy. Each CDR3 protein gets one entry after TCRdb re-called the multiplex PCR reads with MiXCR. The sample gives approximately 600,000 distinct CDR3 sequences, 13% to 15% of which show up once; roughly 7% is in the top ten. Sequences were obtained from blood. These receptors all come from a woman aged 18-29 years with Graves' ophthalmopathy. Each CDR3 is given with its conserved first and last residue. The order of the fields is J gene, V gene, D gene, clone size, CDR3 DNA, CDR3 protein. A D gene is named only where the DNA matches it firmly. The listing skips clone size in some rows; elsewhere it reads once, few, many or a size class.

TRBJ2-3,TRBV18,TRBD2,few,TGTGCCAGCTCACCACTTCTAACTAGCGGAAGCACAGATACGCAGTATTTT,CASSPLLTSGSTDTQYF
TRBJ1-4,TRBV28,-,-,TGTGCCAGCAGTTCCACCCGTACGAGCCTTGCAACTAATGAAAAACTGTTTTTT,CASSSTRTSLATNEKLFF
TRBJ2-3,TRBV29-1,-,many,TGCAGCGTTGAAGATTGGGGGGGCCGCACAGATACGCAGTATTTT,CSVEDWGGRTDTQYF
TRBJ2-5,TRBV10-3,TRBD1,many,TGTGCCATCAGCCCCGGGACAGGGGGAGGGTCGAAAGAGACCCAGTACTTC,CAISPGTGGGSKETQYF
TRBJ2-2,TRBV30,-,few,TGTGCCTGGGGCAGTTGGGGCACCGGGGAGCTGTTTTTT,CAWGSWGTGELFF
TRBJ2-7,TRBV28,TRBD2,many,TGTGCCAGCGCGGGACTAAACTCCTACGAGCAGTACTTC,CASAGLNSYEQYF
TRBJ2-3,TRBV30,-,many,TGTGCCTGGAGTATCCCGGGGGACAACACAGATACGCAGTATTTT,CAWSIPGDNTDTQYF
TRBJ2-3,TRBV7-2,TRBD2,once,TGTGCCAGCAGCCCCCAAGCGGGAGCGAGCACAGATACGCAGTATTTT,CASSPQAGASTDTQYF
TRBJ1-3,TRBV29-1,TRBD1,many,TGCAGCGTTGAAGACGAGACAGGGGCTGGAAACACCATATATTTT,CSVEDETGAGNTIYF
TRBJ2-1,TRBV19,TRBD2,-,TGTGCCAGTAGTAATCTAGCGGGAATCAGCTCCTACAATGAGCAGTTCTTC,CASSNLAGISSYNEQFF
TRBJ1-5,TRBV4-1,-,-,TGCTCCAGCAGCCACCATCCCGTCAATCAGCCCCAGCATTTT,CSSSHHPVNQPQHF
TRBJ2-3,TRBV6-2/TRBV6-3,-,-,TGTGCCAGCAGTTACTGGTCGGATACGCAGTATTTT,CASSYWSDTQYF
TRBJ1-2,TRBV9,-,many,TGTGCCAGCAGCGTAGGTAGGACAGATAACTATGGCTACACCTTC,CASSVGRTDNYGYTF
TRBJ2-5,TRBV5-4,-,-,TGTGCCAGCAGCTTGGAGGGAGGACGCACGCCGCAAGAGACCCAGTACTTC,CASSLEGGRTPQETQYF
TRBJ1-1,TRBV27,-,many,TGTGCCCCCATGAGGAGAGCAGCTGGCTGTGCAACACGGACTGAAGCTTTCTTT,CAPMRRAAGCATRTEAFF
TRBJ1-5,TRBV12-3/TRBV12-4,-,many,TGTGCCAGCAGTTTAGTACAGGACAATCAGCCCCAGCATTTT,CASSLVQDNQPQHF
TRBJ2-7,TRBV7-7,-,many,TGTGCTAGCAGCTTAGCGGAGGGCCTCTACGAGCAGTACTTC,CASSLAEGLYEQYF
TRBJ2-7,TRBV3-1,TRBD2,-,TGTGCCAGCAGCCATGGACTAGCGGGAAACGAGCAGTACTTC,CASSHGLAGNEQYF
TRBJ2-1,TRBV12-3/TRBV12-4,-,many,TGTGCCAGCAGTTTGAGGTTTTTAGCGACCTCCTACAATGAGCAGTTCTTC,CASSLRFLATSYNEQFF
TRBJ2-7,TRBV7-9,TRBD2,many,TGTGCCAGCAGCTTAGACGGCGGGAGCTACTCCTACGAGCAGTACTTC,CASSLDGGSYSYEQYF
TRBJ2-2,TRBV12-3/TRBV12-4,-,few,TGTGCCACCAGAGGGGGGAGGGGCACCGGGGAGCTGTTTTTT,CATRGGRGTGELFF
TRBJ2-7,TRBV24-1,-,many,TGTGCCACCAGTGATCACAGGGTCCGCTCCTACGAGCAGTACTTC,CATSDHRVRSYEQYF
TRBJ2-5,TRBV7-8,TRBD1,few,TGTGCCAGCAGCGCCGAACAGGGGAACTACTTC,CASSAEQGNYF
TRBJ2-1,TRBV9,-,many,TGTGCCAGCAGCGTAGTAAGTTCCTACAATGAGCAGTTCTTC,CASSVVSSYNEQFF
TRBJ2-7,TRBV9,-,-,TGTGCCAGCAGCCCTCGATCCCTGGAGGAGGGGGCGGACGAGCAGTACTTC,CASSPRSLEEGADEQYF
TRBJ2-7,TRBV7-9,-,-,TGTGCCAGCAGCTTAGGGGGATACAGGGAGAGCTCCTACGAGCAGTACTTC,CASSLGGYRESSYEQYF
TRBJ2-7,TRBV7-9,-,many,TGTGCCACCGAGGGGTTCGATGTAGGGACCTACGAGCAGTACTTC,CATEGFDVGTYEQYF
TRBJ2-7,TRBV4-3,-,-,TGCGCCAGCAGCCTCCGGCCCTCCCCTTCGCGGGAGCAGTACTTC,CASSLRPSPSREQYF
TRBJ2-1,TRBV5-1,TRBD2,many,TGCGCCAGCAGCTTGGCGCGGGAGGGCCTCAGTGAGCAGTTCTTC,CASSLAREGLSEQFF
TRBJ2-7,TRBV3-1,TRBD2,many,TGTGCCAGCAGCCGGACTAGCGGGAGTTCCGAGCAGTACTTC,CASSRTSGSSEQYF
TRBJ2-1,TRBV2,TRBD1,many,TGTGCCAGCACCCCCCGGGACAGTTACAATGAGCAGTTCTTC,CASTPRDSYNEQFF
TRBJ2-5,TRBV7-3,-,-,TGTGCCAGCAGCCCGAACACGGACGGGACCCAGTACTTC,CASSPNTDGTQYF
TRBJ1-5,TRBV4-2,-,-,TGTGCCAGCAGCCAAGGCGACAGCTTAAATCAGCCCCAGCATTTT,CASSQGDSLNQPQHF
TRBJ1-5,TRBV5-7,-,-,TGTGCCAGCAGCTTCGCCTATTACAGGAGTAGCAATCAGCCCCAGCATTTT,CASSFAYYRSSNQPQHF
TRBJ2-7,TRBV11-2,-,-,TGTGCCAGCAGTTCAAAAAACAGGGATCTCTACGAGCAGTACTTC,CASSSKNRDLYEQYF
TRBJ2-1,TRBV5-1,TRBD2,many,TGCGCCAGCAGCTTCACTAGCGGGGGGCTCGGTGAGCAGTTCTTC,CASSFTSGGLGEQFF
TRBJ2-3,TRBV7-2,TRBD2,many,TGTGCCAGCAGCGCCCAGATCGTACCGGGACTAGCGGGAGCCCTCACAGATACGCAGTATTTT,CASSAQIVPGLAGALTDTQYF
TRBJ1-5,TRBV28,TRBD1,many,TGTGCTGCCCGGGACAGGGGCGGCAGCAATCAGCCCCAGCATTTT,CAARDRGGSNQPQHF
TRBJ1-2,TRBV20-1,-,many,TGCAGTGCCCCAACAGGGAACTATGGCTACACCTTC,CSAPTGNYGYTF
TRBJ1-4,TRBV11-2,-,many,TGTGCCAGCAGCTCCCTTGGGAGTGAAAAACTGTTTTTT,CASSSLGSEKLFF
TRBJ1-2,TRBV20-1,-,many,TGCAGTGCTAGAGATCCGATCAGTAACTATGGCTACACCTTC,CSARDPISNYGYTF
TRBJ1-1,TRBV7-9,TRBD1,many,TGTGCCAGCAGCTTAGACCAACAGGGGAGGGCTTTCTTT,CASSLDQQGRAFF
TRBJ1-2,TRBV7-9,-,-,TGTGCCAGCAGCTTAGTAGGGGATATCTTGCGTGGCTACACCTTC,CASSLVGDILRGYTF
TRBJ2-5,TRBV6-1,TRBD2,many,TGTGCCAGCAGTGGAGGTAGCGGGAGTAGCGAGACCCAGTACTTC,CASSGGSGSSETQYF
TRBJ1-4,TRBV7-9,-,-,TGTGCCAGCAGCATCCGGGACATCGAAAATGAAAAACTGTTTTTT,CASSIRDIENEKLFF
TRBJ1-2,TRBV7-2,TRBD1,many,TGTGCCAGCAGCTCTCCAGGACAGGAGGTCTATGGCTACACCTTC,CASSSPGQEVYGYTF
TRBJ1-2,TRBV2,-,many,TGTGCCAGCAGGGGCCGGACGGTGGGCTATGGCTACACCTTC,CASRGRTVGYGYTF
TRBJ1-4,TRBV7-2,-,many,TGTGCCAGCAGCTTATCCCCGCGACAGTCTACTAATGAAAAACTGTTTTTT,CASSLSPRQSTNEKLFF
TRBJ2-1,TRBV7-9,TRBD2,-,TGTGCCAGCAGCTTAGTGGGGGGGGTCTCCTACAATGAGCAGTTCTTC,CASSLVGGVSYNEQFF
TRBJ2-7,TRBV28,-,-,TGTGCCAGCATGGGGACTGCTCACGAGCAGTACTTC,CASMGTAHEQYF
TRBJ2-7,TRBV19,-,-,TGTGCCAGTAAGGCCCACTACGAGCAGTACTTC,CASKAHYEQYF
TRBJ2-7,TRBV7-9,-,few,TGTGCCAGCAGCTTAGGTCGGTTCCTGGAGCAGTACTTC,CASSLGRFLEQYF
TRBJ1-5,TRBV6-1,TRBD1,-,TGTGCCAGCAGTGATACAGGGGGCGGTCGTCAGCCCCAGCATTTT,CASSDTGGGRQPQHF
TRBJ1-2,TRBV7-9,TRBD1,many,TGTGCCAGCAGTCGAGGGACAGGGAACTATGGCTACACCTTC,CASSRGTGNYGYTF